This T cell receptor (beta chain) emerged from a study of regulatory dendritic cells for organ transplantation. Study details: Monocytes received vitamin D3 on days 0 and 4, IL-10 on day 4. Day 6 dendritic cell cultures were stimulated with LPS. Study conclusions and caveats: Among resting subsets, memory CD8+ cells contained the most alloreactive clonotypes.

Sorted T cells were CFSE-labeled and cultured 4 to 5 days with allogeneic regulatory or mature dendritic cells at 1:10. CD4+ or CD8+ T cells were sorted as naive CD45RA+ or memory CD45RO+. The germline V gene encodes CDR1 SGHVS and CDR2 FQNEAQ. Trimming took 4 bases from V and 4 from J; bases not matched to a gene: 13. This CDR3 spans 17 amino acids. Sequencing used immunoSEQ multiplex PCR; TCRdb keeps in-frame clones, though not all of them. The sample yields approximately 22,000 clones, about 85% seen once. About this clone itself: Its antigen is currently unknown.

This TCR derives from a human donor in good health. The chain recombines TRBV7-8 with TRBJ2-1; 7 positions match TRBD2. Sequencing was carried out using naive CD4+ T cells from blood cultured with dendritic cells. Regarding subset: CD45RA+ naive T cells. CDR3 bases: TGTGCCAGCAGCTCATACACAACTAGCGTACCTTACAATGAGCAGTTCTTC. Translating it yields CASSSYTTSVPYNEQFF.